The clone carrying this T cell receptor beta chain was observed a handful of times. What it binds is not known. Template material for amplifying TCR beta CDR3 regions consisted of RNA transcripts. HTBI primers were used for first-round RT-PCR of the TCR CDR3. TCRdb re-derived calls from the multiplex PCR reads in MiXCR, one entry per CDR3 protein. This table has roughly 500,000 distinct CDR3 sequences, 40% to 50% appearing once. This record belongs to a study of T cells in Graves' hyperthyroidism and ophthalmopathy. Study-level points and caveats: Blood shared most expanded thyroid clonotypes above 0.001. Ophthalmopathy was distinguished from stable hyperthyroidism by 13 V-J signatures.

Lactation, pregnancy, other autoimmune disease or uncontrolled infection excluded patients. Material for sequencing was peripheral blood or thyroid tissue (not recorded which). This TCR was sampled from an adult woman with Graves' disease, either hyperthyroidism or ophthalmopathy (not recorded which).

The CDR3 DNA is TGTGCCAGCAGCTTAGGTGGCTACACCTTC. It translates to CASSLGGYTF. The chain has TRBV7-2 and TRBJ1-2; D not certain. The germline V gene encodes CDR1 SGHTA and CDR2 FQGNSA. V lost 1 base and J 7 bases, leaving 1 base between the germline ends. The CDR3 is 10 residues long. The full variable domain, in which reference TRBV7-2 and TRBJ1-2 provide the parts outside the CDR3, is GAGVSQSPSNKVTEKGKDVELRCDPISGHTALYWYRQSLGQGLEFLIYFQGNSAPDKSGLPSDRFSAERTGGSVSTLTIQRTQQEDSAVYLCASSLGGYTFGSGTRLTVV.